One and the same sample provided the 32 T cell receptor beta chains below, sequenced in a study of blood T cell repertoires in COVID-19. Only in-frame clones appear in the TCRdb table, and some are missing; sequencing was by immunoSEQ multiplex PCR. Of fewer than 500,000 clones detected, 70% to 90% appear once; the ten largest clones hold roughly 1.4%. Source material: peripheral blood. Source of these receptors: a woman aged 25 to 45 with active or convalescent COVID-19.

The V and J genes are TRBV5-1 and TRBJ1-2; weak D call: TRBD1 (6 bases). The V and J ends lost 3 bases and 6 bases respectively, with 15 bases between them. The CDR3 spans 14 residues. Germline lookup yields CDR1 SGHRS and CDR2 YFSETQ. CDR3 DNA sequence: TGCGCCAGCAGCTACGGGCAGGGGACCGATGGCTACACCTTC. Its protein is CASSYGQGTDGYTF. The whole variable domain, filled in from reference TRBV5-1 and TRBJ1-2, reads KAGVTQTPRYLIKTRGQQVTLSCSPISGHRSVSWYQQTPGQGLQFLFEYFSETQRNKGNFPGRFSGRQFSNSRSEMNVSTLELGDSALYLCASSYGQGTDGYTFGSGTRLTVV.

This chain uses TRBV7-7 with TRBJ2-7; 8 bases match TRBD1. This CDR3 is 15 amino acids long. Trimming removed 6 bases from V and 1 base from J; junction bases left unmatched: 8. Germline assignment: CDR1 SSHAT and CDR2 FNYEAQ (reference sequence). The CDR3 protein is CASSYRQGSSYEQYF. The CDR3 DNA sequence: TGTGCCAGCAGTTATAGACAGGGGTCTTCCTACGAGCAGTACTTC.

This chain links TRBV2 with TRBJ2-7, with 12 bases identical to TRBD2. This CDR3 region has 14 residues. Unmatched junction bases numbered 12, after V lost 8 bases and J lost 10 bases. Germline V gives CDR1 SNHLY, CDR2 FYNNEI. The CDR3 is CASGASGGVQAQYF. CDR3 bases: TGTGCCAGCGGAGCTAGCGGGGGGGTCCAGGCTCAGTACTTC.

The DNA of the CDR3 is TGTGCTAGTGGTCATCCAGACAGGTCCTACGAGCAGTACTTC. It yields the protein CASGHPDRSYEQYF. This chain connects TRBV12-5 to TRBJ2-7; D is possibly TRBD1 (6 bases). The germline V gene has CDR1 LGHNT and CDR2 FRNRAP. Trimming took off 5 bases at V and 1 base at J, with 12 bases between the two ends. The CDR3 extends over 14 amino acids.

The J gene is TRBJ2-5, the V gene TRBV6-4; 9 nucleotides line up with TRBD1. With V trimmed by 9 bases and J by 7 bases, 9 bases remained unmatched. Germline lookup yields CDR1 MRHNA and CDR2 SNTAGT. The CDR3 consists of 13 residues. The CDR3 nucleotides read TGTGCCAGAGAGGGACAGGGCCTGCGGACCCAGTACTTC. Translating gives CAREGQGLRTQYF.

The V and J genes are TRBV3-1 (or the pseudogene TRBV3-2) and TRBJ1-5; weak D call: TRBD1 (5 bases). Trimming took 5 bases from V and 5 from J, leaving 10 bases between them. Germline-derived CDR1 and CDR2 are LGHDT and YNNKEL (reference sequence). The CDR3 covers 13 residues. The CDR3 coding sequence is TGTGCCAGCAGCTCAGGGTTCGATCAGCCCCAGCATTTT. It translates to CASSSGFDQPQHF.

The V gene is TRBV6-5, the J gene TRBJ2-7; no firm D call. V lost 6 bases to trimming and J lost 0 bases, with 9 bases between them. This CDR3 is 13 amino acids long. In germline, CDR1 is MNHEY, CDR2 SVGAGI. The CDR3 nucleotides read TGTGCCAGCAGCTCCCCGAGCTCCTACGAGCAGTACTTC. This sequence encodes CASSSPSSYEQYF.

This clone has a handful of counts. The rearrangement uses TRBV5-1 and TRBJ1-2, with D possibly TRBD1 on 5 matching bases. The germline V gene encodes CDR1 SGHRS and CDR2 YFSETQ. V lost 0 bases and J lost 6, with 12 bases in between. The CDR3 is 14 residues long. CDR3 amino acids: CASSLGQGGNGYTF. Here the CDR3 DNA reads TGCGCCAGCAGCTTGGGGCAGGGAGGGAATGGCTACACCTTC.

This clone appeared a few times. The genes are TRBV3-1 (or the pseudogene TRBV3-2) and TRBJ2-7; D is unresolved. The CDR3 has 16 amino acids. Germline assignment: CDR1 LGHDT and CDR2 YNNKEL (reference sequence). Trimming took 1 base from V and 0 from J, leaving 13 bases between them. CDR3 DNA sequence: TGTGCCAGCAGCCAAGGTGGCAGGCGAACCTCCTACGAGCAGTACTTC. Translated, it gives CASSQGGRRTSYEQYF.

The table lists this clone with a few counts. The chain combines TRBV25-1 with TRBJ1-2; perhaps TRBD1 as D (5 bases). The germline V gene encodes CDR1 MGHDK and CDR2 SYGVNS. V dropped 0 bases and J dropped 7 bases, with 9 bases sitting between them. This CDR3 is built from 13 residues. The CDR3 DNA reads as TGTGCCAGCAGTGAATACGAAGGGGCTGGCTACACCTTC. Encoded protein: CASSEYEGAGYTF.

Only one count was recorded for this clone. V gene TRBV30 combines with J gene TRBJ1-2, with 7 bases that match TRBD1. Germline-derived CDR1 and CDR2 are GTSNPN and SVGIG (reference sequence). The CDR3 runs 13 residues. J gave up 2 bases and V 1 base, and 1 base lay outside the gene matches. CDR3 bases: TGTGCCTGGAGTGCGACAGGGAACTATGGCTACACCTTC. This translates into CAWSATGNYGYTF.

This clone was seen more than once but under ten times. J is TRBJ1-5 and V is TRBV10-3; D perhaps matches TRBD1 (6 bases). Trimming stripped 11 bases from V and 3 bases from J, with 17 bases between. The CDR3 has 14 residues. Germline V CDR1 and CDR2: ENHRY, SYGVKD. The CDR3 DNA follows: TGTGCCTCTACTCCGGACAGATTCAATCAGCCCCAGCATTTT. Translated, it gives CASTPDRFNQPQHF.

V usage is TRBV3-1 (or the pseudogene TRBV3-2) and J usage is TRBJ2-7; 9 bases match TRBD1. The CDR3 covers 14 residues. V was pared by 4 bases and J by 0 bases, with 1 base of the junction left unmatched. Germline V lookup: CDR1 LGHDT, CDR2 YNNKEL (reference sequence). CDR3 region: CASSRGQGSYEQYF. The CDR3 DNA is TGTGCCAGCAGCCGGGGACAGGGCTCCTACGAGCAGTACTTC.

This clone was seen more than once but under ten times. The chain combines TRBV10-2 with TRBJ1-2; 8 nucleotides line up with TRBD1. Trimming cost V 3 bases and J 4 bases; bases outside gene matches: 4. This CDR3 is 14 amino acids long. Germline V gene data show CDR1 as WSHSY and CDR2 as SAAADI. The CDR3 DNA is TGCGCCAGCAGTGAAAGGACAGGGATCTATGGCTACACCTTC. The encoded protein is CASSERTGIYGYTF.

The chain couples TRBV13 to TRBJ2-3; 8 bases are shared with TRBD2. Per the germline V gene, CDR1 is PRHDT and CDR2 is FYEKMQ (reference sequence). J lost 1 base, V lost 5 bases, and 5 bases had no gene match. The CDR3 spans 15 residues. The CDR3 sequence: CASSPGGAGTDTQYF. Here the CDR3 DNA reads TGTGCCAGCAGCCCCGGGGGGGCGGGCACAGATACGCAGTATTTT.

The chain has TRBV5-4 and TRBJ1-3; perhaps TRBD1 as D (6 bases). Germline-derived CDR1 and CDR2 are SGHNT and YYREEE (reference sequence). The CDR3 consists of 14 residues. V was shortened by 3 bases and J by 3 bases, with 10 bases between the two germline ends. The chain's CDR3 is CASSSYRDGNTIYF. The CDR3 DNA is TGTGCCAGCAGCTCCTACAGGGATGGAAACACCATATATTTT.

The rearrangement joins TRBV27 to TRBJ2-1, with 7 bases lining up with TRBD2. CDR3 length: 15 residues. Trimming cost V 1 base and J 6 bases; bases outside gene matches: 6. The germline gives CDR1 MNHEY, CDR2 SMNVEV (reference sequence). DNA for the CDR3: TGTGCCAGCAGTTTATTTGTGGGAGGGATCAATGAGCAGTTCTTC. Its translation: CASSLFVGGINEQFF.

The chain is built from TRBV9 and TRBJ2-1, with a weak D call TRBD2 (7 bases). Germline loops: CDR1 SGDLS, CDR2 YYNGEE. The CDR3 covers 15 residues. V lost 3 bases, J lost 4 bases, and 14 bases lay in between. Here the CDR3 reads CASSAYGGPYNEQFF. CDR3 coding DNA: TGTGCCAGCAGCGCTTACGGGGGGCCGTACAATGAGCAGTTCTTC.

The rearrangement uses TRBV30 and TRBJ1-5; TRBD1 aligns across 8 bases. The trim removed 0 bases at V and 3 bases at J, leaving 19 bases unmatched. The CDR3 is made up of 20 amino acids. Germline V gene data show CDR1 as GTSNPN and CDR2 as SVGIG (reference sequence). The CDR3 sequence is CAWSVGTGVILKGNNQPQHF. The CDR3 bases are TGTGCCTGGAGTGTGGGGACAGGAGTTATCCTCAAGGGAAACAATCAGCCCCAGCATTTT.

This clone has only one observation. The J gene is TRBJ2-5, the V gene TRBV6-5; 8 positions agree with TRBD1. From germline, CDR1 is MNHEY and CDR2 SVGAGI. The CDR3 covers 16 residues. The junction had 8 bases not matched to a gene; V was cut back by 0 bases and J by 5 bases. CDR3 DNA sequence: TGTGCCAGCAGTTACTCCGGGGCAGGGGGCCACGAGACCCAGTACTTC. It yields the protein CASSYSGAGGHETQYF.

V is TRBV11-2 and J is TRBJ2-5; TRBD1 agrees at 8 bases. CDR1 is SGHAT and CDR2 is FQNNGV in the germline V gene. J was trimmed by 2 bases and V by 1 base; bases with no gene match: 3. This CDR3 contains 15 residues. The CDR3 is CASSLVRTGQETQYF. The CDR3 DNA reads TGTGCCAGCAGCTTAGTCCGGACAGGGCAAGAGACCCAGTACTTC.

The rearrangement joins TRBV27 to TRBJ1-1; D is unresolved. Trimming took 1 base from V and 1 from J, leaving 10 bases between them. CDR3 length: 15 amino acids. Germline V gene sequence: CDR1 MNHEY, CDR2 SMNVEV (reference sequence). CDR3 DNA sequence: TGTGCCAGCAGTTTATTCGGGTCTGCGAACACTGAAGCTTTCTTT. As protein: CASSLFGSANTEAFF.

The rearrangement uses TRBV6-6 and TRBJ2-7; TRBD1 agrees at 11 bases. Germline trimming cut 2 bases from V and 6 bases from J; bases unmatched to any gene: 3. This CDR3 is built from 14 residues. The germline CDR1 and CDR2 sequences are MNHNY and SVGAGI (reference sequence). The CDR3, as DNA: TGTGCCAGCAGTTACGAGGACAGGGGGCCCGAGCAGTACTTC. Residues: CASSYEDRGPEQYF.

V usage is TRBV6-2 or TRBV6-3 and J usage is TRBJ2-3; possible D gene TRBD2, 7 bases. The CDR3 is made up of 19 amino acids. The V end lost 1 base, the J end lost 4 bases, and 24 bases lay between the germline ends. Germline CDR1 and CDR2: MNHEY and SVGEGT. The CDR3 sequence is CASSYYGQGFKGGADTQYF. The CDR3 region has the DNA TGTGCCAGCAGTTACTACGGGCAGGGCTTCAAGGGGGGGGCAGATACGCAGTATTTT.

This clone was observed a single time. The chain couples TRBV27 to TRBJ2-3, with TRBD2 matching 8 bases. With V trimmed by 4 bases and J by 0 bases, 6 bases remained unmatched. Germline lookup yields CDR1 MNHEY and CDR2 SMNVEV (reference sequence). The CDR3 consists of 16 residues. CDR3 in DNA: TGTGCCAGCAGTTCCTTAGCGGGGCTTAGCACAGATACGCAGTATTTT. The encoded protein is CASSSLAGLSTDTQYF.

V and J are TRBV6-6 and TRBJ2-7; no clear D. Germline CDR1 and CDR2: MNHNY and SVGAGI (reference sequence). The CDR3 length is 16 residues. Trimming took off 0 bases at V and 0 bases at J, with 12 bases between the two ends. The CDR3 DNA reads TGTGCCAGCAGTTACTCGGGCAACGACCACTCCTACGAGCAGTACTTC. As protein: CASSYSGNDHSYEQYF.

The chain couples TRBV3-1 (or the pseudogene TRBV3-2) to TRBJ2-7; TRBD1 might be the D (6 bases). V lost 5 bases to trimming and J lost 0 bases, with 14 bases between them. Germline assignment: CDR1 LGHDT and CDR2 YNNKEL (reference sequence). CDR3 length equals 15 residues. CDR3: CASSYTQGTSYEQYF. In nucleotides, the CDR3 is TGTGCCAGCAGCTATACACAGGGTACCTCCTACGAGCAGTACTTC.

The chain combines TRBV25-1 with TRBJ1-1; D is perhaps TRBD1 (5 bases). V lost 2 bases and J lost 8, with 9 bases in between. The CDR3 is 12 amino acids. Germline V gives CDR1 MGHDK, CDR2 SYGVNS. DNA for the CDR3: TGTGCCAGCAGTGAAGGGGCGGTAGAAGCTTTCTTT. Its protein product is CASSEGAVEAFF.

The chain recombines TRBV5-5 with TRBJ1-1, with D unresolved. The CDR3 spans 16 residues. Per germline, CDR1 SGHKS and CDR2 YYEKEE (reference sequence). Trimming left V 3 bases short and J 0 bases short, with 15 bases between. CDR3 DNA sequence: TGTGCCAGCAGCTCTAGAATCCGGGGAATGAACACTGAAGCTTTCTTT. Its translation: CASSSRIRGMNTEAFF. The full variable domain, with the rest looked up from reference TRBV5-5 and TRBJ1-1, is DAGVTQSPTHLIKTRGQQVTLRCSPISGHKSVSWYQQVLGQGPQFIFQYYEKEERGRGNFPDRFSARQFPNYSSELNVNALLLGDSALYLCASSSRIRGMNTEAFFGQGTRLTVV.

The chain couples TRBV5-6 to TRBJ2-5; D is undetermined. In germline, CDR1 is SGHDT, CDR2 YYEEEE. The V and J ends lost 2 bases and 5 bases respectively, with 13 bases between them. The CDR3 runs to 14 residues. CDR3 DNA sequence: TGTGCCAGCAGCTTCTCTGCATTTGCGGAGACCCAGTACTTC. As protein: CASSFSAFAETQYF.

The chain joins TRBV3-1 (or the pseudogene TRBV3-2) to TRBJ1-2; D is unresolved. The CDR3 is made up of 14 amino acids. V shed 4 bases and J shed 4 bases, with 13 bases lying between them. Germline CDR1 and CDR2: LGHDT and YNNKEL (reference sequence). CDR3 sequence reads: CASSLPGITYGYTF. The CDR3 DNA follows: TGTGCCAGCAGCCTGCCCGGGATAACCTATGGCTACACCTTC.

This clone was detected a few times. The CDR3 coding sequence is TGTGCCAGCAGTTTTCGACTAGCGGGACAAGATACGCAGTATTTT. This codes for CASSFRLAGQDTQYF. V usage is TRBV6-4 and J usage is TRBJ2-3; 11 positions match TRBD2. Per germline, CDR1 MRHNA and CDR2 SNTAGT. Trimming took 5 bases from V and 5 from J; bases not matched to a gene: 6. The CDR3 extends over 15 amino acids.